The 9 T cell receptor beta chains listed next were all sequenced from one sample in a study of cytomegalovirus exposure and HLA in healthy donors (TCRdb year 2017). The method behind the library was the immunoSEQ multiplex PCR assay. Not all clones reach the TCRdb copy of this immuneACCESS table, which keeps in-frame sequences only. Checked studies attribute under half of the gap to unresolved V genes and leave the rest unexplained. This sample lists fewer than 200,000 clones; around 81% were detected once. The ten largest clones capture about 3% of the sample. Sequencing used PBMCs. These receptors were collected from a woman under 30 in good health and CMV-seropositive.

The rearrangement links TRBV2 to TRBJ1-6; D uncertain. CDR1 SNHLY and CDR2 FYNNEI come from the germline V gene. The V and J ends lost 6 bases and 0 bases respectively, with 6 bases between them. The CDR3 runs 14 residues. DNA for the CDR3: TGTGCCAGCAGACAGAACTCCTATAATTCACCCCTCCACTTT. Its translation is CASRQNSYNSPLHF.

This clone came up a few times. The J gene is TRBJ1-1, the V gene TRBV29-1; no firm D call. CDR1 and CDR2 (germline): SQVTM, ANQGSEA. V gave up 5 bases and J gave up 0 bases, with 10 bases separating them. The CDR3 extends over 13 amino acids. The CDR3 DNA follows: TGCAGCGTTAACTCCGGGGTGAACACTGAAGCTTTCTTT. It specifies CSVNSGVNTEAFF.

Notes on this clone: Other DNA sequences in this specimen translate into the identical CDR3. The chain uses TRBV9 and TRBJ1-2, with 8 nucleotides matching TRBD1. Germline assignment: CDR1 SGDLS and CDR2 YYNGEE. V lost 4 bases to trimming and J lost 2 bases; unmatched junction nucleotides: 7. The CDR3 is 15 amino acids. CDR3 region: CASSLTDRVNYGYTF. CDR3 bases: TGTGCCAGCAGCCTAACGGACAGGGTCAACTATGGCTACACCTTC.

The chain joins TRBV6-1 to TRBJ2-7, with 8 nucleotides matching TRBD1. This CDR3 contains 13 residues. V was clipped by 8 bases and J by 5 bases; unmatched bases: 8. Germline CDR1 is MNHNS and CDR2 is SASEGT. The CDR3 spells CASRWTGSNEQYF. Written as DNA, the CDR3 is TGTGCCAGCCGGTGGACAGGGTCGAACGAGCAGTACTTC.

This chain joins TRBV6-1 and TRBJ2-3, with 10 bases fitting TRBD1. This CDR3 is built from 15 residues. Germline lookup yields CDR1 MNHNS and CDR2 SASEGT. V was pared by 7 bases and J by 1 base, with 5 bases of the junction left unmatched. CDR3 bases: TGTGCCAGCACCACCGGGACAGGGGGCACAGATACGCAGTATTTT. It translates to CASTTGTGGTDTQYF.

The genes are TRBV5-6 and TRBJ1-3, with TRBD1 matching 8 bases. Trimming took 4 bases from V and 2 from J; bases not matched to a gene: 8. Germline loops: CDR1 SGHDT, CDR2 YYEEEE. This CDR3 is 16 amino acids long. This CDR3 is CASSPRDRSAGNTIYF. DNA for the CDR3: TGTGCCAGCAGCCCCCGGGACAGGTCGGCTGGAAACACCATATATTTT.

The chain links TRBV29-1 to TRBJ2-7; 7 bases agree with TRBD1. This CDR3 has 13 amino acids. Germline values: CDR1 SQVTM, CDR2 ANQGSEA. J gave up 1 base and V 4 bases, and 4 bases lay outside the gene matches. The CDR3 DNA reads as TGCAGCGTTGGAGGGGACAGTTCCTACGAGCAGTACTTC. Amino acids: CSVGGDSSYEQYF.

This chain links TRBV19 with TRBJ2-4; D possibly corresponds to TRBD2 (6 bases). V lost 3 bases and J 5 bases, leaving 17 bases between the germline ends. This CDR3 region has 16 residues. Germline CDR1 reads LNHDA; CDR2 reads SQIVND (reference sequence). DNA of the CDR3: TGTGCCAGTAGTATCGCCGGGGGAGCGACGCAAAACATTCAGTACTTC. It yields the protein CASSIAGGATQNIQYF.

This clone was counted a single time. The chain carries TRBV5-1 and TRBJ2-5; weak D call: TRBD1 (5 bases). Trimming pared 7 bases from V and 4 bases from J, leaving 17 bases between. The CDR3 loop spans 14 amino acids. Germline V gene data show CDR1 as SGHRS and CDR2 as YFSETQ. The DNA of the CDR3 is TGCGCCAGCGGCCCTGACAGTGCCAGAGAGACCCAGTACTTC. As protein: CASGPDSARETQYF.